A single sample gave rise to the 22 T cell receptor beta chains below, sequenced in a study of shared clonotypes between healthy human individuals (dated by TCRdb to about 2020). Library construction relied on the immunoSEQ multiplex PCR assay. The table comes from immuneACCESS by way of TCRdb, which keeps in-frame sequences with V and J called. Part of the clones is missing from these tables; in studies checked, under half for an unresolved V gene and the rest for unknown reasons. For this sample the table gives millions of clones, of which 85% to 95% were detected only once. In total, the top ten clones hold roughly 0.13% of the sample. The sequencing sample was made of naive CD4+ T cells sorted from blood. The cell subset or site label, read with the paper, signifies: CD45RA+ positively selected. The receptors stem from a man between 18 and 35 years old in good health.

In nucleotides, the CDR3 is TGTGCCAGTAGTATAGATGGGGACAGGGGTTACTGGCCCCAGCATTTT. Its translation: CASSIDGDRGYWPQHF. This rearrangement joins TRBV19 to TRBJ1-5; 10 bases line up with TRBD1. The CDR3 length is 16 residues. V shed 0 bases and J 9 bases; nucleotides not matched to a gene: 8. Germline CDR1 LNHDA, CDR2 SQIVND (reference sequence).

As to this clone: The sample carries other DNA sequences with the same CDR3. This chain connects TRBV5-1 to TRBJ2-3; no clear D gene. Germline CDR1 SGHRS, CDR2 YFSETQ. The CDR3 has 13 residues. The ends were cut back, 0 bases at V and 0 bases at J, with 2 bases in the middle. The CDR3 sequence: CASSLESTDTQYF. The CDR3 region has the DNA TGCGCCAGCAGCTTGGAAAGCACAGATACGCAGTATTTT.

This chain joins TRBV18 and TRBJ1-2; D remains ambiguous. V dropped 0 bases and J dropped 1 base, with 9 bases sitting between them. Germline CDR1 and CDR2: KGHSH and LQKENI. The CDR3 runs 15 residues. The CDR3 is CASSPPGVLNYGYTF. Written as DNA, the CDR3 is TGTGCCAGCTCACCACCCGGGGTACTTAACTATGGCTACACCTTC.

The chain joins TRBV6-1 to TRBJ2-7; D is ambiguous. Deletions cut 7 bases from V and 6 bases from J, with 22 bases between. Per the germline V gene, CDR1 is MNHNS and CDR2 is SASEGT. This CDR3 spans 15 amino acids. The CDR3 loop is CASTVALPAYIEQYF. CDR3 coding DNA: TGTGCCAGCACGGTTGCGCTCCCGGCTTACATCGAGCAGTACTTC.

Regarding this clone: Other DNA sequences of this sample code for an identical CDR3. CDR3 residues: CASSFRDGDTQYF. The CDR3 bases are TGCGCCAGCAGTTTCCGGGACGGGGATACGCAGTATTTT. V gene TRBV5-1 combines with J gene TRBJ2-3; the D gene could be TRBD1 or TRBD2 (5 bases each). This CDR3 is built from 13 residues. With 5 bases removed from V and 6 bases from J, the gap between germline ends came to 13 bases. Germline assignment: CDR1 SGHRS and CDR2 YFSETQ.

CDR3 protein: CASSFSGQGRAFF. The CDR3 nucleotides read TGTGCCAGCAGTTTCTCAGGACAGGGTAGAGCTTTCTTT. The rearrangement uses TRBV28 and TRBJ1-1; 8 nucleotides align to TRBD1. The germline V gene encodes CDR1 MDHEN and CDR2 SYDVKM. Trimming cost V 3 bases and J 10 bases; bases outside gene matches: 7. The CDR3 is made up of 13 amino acids.

This clone appeared once. CDR3 region: CASSPPISRSEQFF. As DNA, the CDR3 is TGTGCCAGCTCACCACCTATATCGCGGAGTGAGCAGTTCTTC. The chain links TRBV18 to TRBJ2-1; D unclear. This CDR3 contains 14 residues. V was cut by 0 bases and J by 9 bases, with 12 bases left in between. The V gene's germline CDR1 is KGHSH and CDR2 LQKENI.

This chain uses TRBV7-3 with TRBJ2-5; perhaps D is TRBD1 or TRBD2 (5 bases each). From germline, CDR1 is SGHTA and CDR2 FQGTGA. With 2 bases removed from V and 4 bases from J, the gap between germline ends came to 14 bases. This CDR3 comprises 15 residues. CDR3 residues: CASSLGDAAGETQYF. CDR3 DNA sequence: TGTGCCAGCAGCTTAGGGGACGCTGCGGGAGAGACCCAGTACTTC. Using reference TRBV7-3 and TRBJ2-5 for the parts outside the CDR3, the full variable domain is GAGVSQTPSNKVTEKGKYVELRCDPISGHTALYWYRQSLGQGPEFLIYFQGTGAADDSGLPNDRFFAVRPEGSVSTLKIQRTERGDSAVYLCASSLGDAAGETQYFGPGTRLLVL.

The rearrangement uses TRBV7-9 and TRBJ1-3; D gene uncertain. V was shortened by 2 bases and J by 4 bases, with 12 bases between the two germline ends. CDR1 is SEHNR and CDR2 is FQNEAQ in the germline V gene (reference sequence). This CDR3 is built from 15 residues. The CDR3 region has the DNA TGTGCCAGCAGCTTAACAGCCTCGGGGGGAAACACCATATATTTT. Translation gives CASSLTASGGNTIYF.

The chain combines TRBV2 with TRBJ1-6; D is undetermined. The V end lost 6 bases, the J end lost 5 bases, and 2 bases lay between the germline ends. The CDR3 loop spans 11 amino acids. CDR1 and CDR2 from the germline V gene are SNHLY and FYNNEI. The CDR3 DNA reads TGTGCCAGCAGAGATAATTCACCCCTCCACTTT. Its translation is CASRDNSPLHF. The full variable domain, completed using reference TRBV2 and TRBJ1-6, is EPEVTQTPSHQVTQMGQEVILRCVPISNHLYFYWYRQILGQKVEFLVSFYNNEISEKSEIFDDQFSVERPDGSNFTLKIRSTKLEDSAMYFCASRDNSPLHFGNGTRLTVT.

This clone was counted a single time. The chain is built from TRBV7-9 and TRBJ2-7; a possible D gene is TRBD2 (5 bases). With 2 bases removed from V and 7 bases from J, the gap between germline ends came to 9 bases. Germline-derived CDR1 and CDR2 are SEHNR and FQNEAQ (reference sequence). The CDR3 totals 12 residues. The CDR3 here is CASSLQREEQYF. As DNA, the CDR3 is TGTGCCAGCAGCTTACAAAGGGAGGAGCAGTACTTC.

The chain combines TRBV6-5 with TRBJ1-5; TRBD1 agrees at 9 bases. J lost 9 bases, V lost 9 bases, and 15 bases had no gene match. The CDR3 has 15 residues. Germline CDR1 is MNHEY and CDR2 is SVGAGI. The chain's CDR3 is CASLSGGTGHMPQHF. The CDR3 DNA is TGTGCCAGTCTCTCTGGGGGGACAGGGCACATGCCCCAGCATTTT.

The chain recombines TRBV18 with TRBJ1-2; a weak D match, TRBD1 (5 bases). The CDR3 length is 13 residues. The germline V and J ends were trimmed by 4 bases and 3 bases, with 9 bases remaining between them. CDR1 is KGHSH, CDR2 LQKENI, per germline. The CDR3 coding sequence is TGTGCCAGCTCACTGGGACTCGACTATGGCTACACCTTC. Encoded protein: CASSLGLDYGYTF.

With respect to this clone: Other DNA sequences from this sample encode an identical CDR3 as well. V and J are TRBV25-1 and TRBJ1-1, with D perhaps TRBD1 (5 bases). The V gene's germline CDR1 is MGHDK and CDR2 SYGVNS. The CDR3 consists of 13 residues. Trimming shortened V by 6 bases and J by 0 bases, and 8 bases separated the two germline ends. The CDR3 reads CASRGGVNTEAFF. In DNA form, the CDR3 reads TGTGCCAGCAGAGGAGGGGTGAACACTGAAGCTTTCTTT. Using reference TRBV25-1 and TRBJ1-1 for the parts outside the CDR3, the full variable domain is EADIYQTPRYLVIGTGKKITLECSQTMGHDKMYWYQQDPGMELHLIHYSYGVNSTEKGDLSSESTVSRIRTEHFPLTLESARPSHTSQYLCASRGGVNTEAFFGQGTRLTVV.

The chain employs TRBV18 and TRBJ2-7; 10 nucleotides agree with TRBD2. Germline values: CDR1 KGHSH, CDR2 LQKENI. The CDR3 extends over 15 amino acids. Trimming removed 4 bases from V and 2 bases from J; junction bases left unmatched: 5. For the CDR3, the DNA is TGTGCCAGCTCACAAGGACTAGCGGAGACCTACGAGCAGTACTTC. It yields the protein CASSQGLAETYEQYF.

The rearrangement links TRBV19 to TRBJ2-5; the match to TRBD2 covers 7 bases. The DNA end is a closer match to TRBJ2-7, so the J assignment may be wrong. Germline V gene data show CDR1 as LNHDA and CDR2 as SQIVND (reference sequence). The CDR3 length is 13 residues. CDR3 DNA: TGTGCCAGTAGGAGCGGGAACTCCTACGAGCAGTACTTC. Encoded protein: CASRSGNSYEQYF.

The V gene is TRBV10-1, the J gene TRBJ2-7, with D maybe TRBD1 (6 bases). With 3 bases removed from V and 2 bases from J, the gap between germline ends came to 11 bases. CDR3 length: 14 amino acids. CDR1 is WNHNN, CDR2 SYGVQD, per germline (reference sequence). The CDR3 nucleotides are TGCGCCAGCAGTGAAAACAGGGTACCCTACGAGCAGTACTTC. Its translation is CASSENRVPYEQYF.

The rearrangement joins TRBV28 to TRBJ1-2, with 10 positions matching TRBD1. CDR1 MDHEN and CDR2 SYDVKM come from the germline V gene. The CDR3 length is 14 residues. V lost 5 bases and J lost 3; bases outside the gene matches: 3. CDR3 residues: CASSRQGADYGYTF. The DNA for the CDR3 is TGTGCCAGCAGTCGACAGGGGGCAGACTATGGCTACACCTTC.

The chain couples TRBV6-5 to TRBJ1-5; TRBD1 aligns across 9 bases. Germline lookup yields CDR1 MNHEY and CDR2 SVGAGI. This CDR3 is built from 14 residues. J gave up 6 bases and V 7 bases, and 7 bases lay outside the gene matches. CDR3 in amino acids: CASTKDRGSQPQHF. The CDR3 bases are TGTGCCAGCACCAAAGACAGGGGGAGTCAGCCCCAGCATTTT.

Comment on this clone: Other DNA sequences from this sample encode an identical CDR3 as well. The chain employs TRBV10-1 and TRBJ1-2; D is unresolved. V lost 3 bases and J lost 2, with 7 bases in between. Germline assignment: CDR1 WNHNN and CDR2 SYGVQD (reference sequence). The CDR3 spans 13 residues. The CDR3 region has the DNA TGCGCCAGCAGTGAAGGAGGGAACTATGGCTACACCTTC. Translated, it gives CASSEGGNYGYTF.

This chain links TRBV4-3 with TRBJ2-3; no firm D call. Per the germline V gene, CDR1 is LGHNA and CDR2 is YSLEER. Trimming pared 1 base from V and 2 bases from J, leaving 19 bases between. This CDR3 has 18 residues. CDR3 protein: CASSQARGAFSNTDTQYF. The DNA for the CDR3 is TGCGCCAGCAGCCAAGCGCGAGGAGCCTTCTCTAACACAGATACGCAGTATTTT.

The chain joins TRBV10-2 to TRBJ1-5; D remains unclear. CDR3 length: 15 residues. Per the germline V gene, CDR1 is WSHSY and CDR2 is SAAADI. V was cut by 3 bases and J by 1 base, with 10 bases left in between. CDR3 in DNA: TGCGCCAGCAGTGAAACCAGCGGAAGCAATCAGCCCCAGCATTTT. Its translation is CASSETSGSNQPQHF.